This TCR beta chain is drawn from a study of shared clonotypes between healthy human individuals. Execution of the assay was at deep level. Each subset's genomic DNA was shared equally among a number of immunoSEQ plates. Some clones are missing from TCRdb's copy, which holds only in-frame ones; the method was immunoSEQ multiplex PCR. The sample records 1,400,000 or so clones, approximately 98.5% being singletons. The germline CDR1 and CDR2 sequences are MGHDK and SYGVNS. The CDR3 is 14 residues long. Trimming stripped 5 bases from V and 6 bases from J, with 17 bases between. Sequences were obtained from naive CD4+ T cells sorted from blood. Subset described: CD45RA+ positively selected. This chain uses TRBV25-1 with TRBJ2-7; D call uncertain. This TCR was recovered from a man aged 30 to 45 in good health. DNA of the CDR3: TGTGCCAGCAGTCGAGTAACAGATTTCTCCGAGCAGTACTTC. Protein sequence: CASSRVTDFSEQYF.